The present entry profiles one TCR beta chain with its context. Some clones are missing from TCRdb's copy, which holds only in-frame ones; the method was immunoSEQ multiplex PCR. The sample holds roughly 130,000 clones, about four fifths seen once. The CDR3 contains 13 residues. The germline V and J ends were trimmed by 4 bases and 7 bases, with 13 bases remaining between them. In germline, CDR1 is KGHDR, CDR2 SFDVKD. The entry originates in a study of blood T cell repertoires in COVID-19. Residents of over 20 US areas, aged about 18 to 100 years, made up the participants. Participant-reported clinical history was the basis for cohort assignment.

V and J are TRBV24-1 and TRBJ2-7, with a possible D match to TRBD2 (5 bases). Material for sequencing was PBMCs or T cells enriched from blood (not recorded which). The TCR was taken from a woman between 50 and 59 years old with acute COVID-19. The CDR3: CATSEAAGVEQYF. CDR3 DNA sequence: TGTGCCACCAGTGAAGCGGCTGGGGTAGAGCAGTACTTC.